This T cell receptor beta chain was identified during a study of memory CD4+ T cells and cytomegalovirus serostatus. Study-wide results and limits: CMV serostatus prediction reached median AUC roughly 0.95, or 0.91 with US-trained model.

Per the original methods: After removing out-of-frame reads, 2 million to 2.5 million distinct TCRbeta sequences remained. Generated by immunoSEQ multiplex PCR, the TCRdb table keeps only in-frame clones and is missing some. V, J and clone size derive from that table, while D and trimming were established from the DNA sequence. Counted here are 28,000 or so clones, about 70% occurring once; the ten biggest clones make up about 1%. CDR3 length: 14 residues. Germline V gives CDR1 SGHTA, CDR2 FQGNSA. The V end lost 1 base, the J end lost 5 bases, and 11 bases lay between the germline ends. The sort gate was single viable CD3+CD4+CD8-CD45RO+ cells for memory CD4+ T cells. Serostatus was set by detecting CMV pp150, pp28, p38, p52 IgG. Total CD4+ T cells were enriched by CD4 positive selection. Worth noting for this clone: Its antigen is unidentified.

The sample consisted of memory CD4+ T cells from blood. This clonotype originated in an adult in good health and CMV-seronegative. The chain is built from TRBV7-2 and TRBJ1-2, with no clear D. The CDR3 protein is CASSLGVTGYGYTF. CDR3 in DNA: TGTGCCAGCAGCTTAGGGGTCACGGGGTATGGCTACACCTTC.